Following are 28 T cell receptor beta chains from one sample sequenced in a study of PD-L1 blockade in urothelial cancer (dated by TCRdb to about 2017). Library preparation employed the immunoSEQ multiplex PCR assay. TCRdb took this table from immuneACCESS and kept in-frame rearrangements with V and J called. Such tables lack part of the clones; where checked against another copy, unresolved V genes explain under half of the gap, and the rest is unexplained. The sample table records about 40,000 clones; 82% of these occur just once. The ten top clones hold 18% of the sample. Material: PBMCs, obtained around atezolizumab (anti-PD-L1) treatment. The receptor source for this set is a man between 60 and 70 years old with urothelial cancer.

The chain links TRBV5-1 to TRBJ2-7, with TRBD1 matching over 9 bases. CDR1 is SGHRS and CDR2 is YFSETQ in the germline V gene. V gave up 1 base and J gave up 0 bases; unmatched junction bases: 2. This CDR3 region has 15 residues. The CDR3 nucleotides read TGCGCCAGCAGCTTGACAGGGGGCGCCTCCTACGAGCAGTACTTC. Amino acid sequence: CASSLTGGASYEQYF.

The J gene is TRBJ2-7, the V gene TRBV6-6; D may be TRBD2 (6 bases). This CDR3 has 12 amino acids. Per the germline V gene, CDR1 is MNHNY and CDR2 is SVGAGI (reference sequence). V was trimmed by 5 bases and J by 4 bases, leaving 9 bases between them. The CDR3: CASSPAGYEQYF. The CDR3 nucleotides read TGTGCCAGCAGTCCCGCGGGGTACGAGCAGTACTTC.

The CDR3 reads CASSYGQGGESEKLFF. CDR3 nucleotides: TGTGCCAGCAGTTACGGCCAAGGGGGCGAGTCTGAAAAACTGTTTTTT. V is TRBV6-5 and J is TRBJ1-4, with 7 bases lining up with TRBD1. The V and J ends lost 2 bases and 7 bases, in that order; junction bases with no gene match: 10. Germline assignment: CDR1 MNHEY and CDR2 SVGAGI. The CDR3 is 16 amino acids.

The chain recombines TRBV6-6 with TRBJ1-6; possible D gene TRBD1, 5 bases. The CDR3 has 14 residues. Germline V lookup: CDR1 MNHNY, CDR2 SVGAGI (reference sequence). The ends were cut back, 5 bases at V and 10 bases at J, with 15 bases in the middle. The CDR3 coding sequence is TGTGCCAGCAGTATTACCAGGGAACGGTCACCCCTCCACTTT. Protein sequence: CASSITRERSPLHF.

This clone was detected only a few times. The rearrangement links TRBV30 to TRBJ2-7, with 9 bases that match TRBD1. Looked up from germline, CDR1 is GTSNPN and CDR2 is SVGIG (reference sequence). The CDR3 totals 17 residues. With V trimmed by 2 bases and J by 2 bases, 13 bases remained unmatched. The CDR3 DNA is TGTGCCTGGAGTCAACAGTACATGAGACAGGGGGCCTACGAGCAGTACTTC. Protein sequence: CAWSQQYMRQGAYEQYF.

The gene calls are TRBV5-1 and TRBJ1-5, with a tentative D call TRBD1 (6 bases). Deletions cut 0 bases from V and 2 bases from J, with 6 bases between. This CDR3 is 14 amino acids long. CDR1 SGHRS and CDR2 YFSETQ come from the germline V gene. The CDR3 sequence: CASSLGTGNQPQHF. Written as DNA, the CDR3 is TGCGCCAGCAGCTTGGGGACAGGCAATCAGCCCCAGCATTTT.

This clone appeared a few times. This chain links TRBV25-1 with TRBJ1-5; D not certain. V lost 8 bases to trimming and J lost 4 bases, with 15 bases between them. The CDR3 length is 14 residues. Germline V gene sequence: CDR1 MGHDK, CDR2 SYGVNS. CDR3 coding DNA: TGTGCCAGCGCAATAACCGGGGTAAATCAGCCCCAGCATTTT. This sequence encodes CASAITGVNQPQHF.

The V and J genes are TRBV19 and TRBJ1-4; TRBD1 might be the D (5 bases). Germline CDR1 LNHDA, CDR2 SQIVND (reference sequence). The CDR3 extends over 16 amino acids. V lost 0 bases to trimming and J lost 10 bases, with 18 bases between them. The CDR3 reads CASSIDLRQGGGKLFF. CDR3 nucleotides: TGTGCCAGTAGTATAGATCTTAGGCAGGGCGGCGGAAAACTGTTTTTT.

This clone was counted once. The CDR3 spells CASSPEDRYTGELFF. CDR3 bases: TGTGCCAGCTCTCCCGAGGACAGATACACCGGGGAGCTGTTTTTT. The rearrangement uses TRBV18 and TRBJ2-2, with D possibly matching TRBD1 (6 bases). V was clipped by 6 bases and J by 3 bases, with 14 bases between them. CDR3 length: 15 amino acids. Germline loops: CDR1 KGHSH, CDR2 LQKENI.

This chain connects TRBV2 to TRBJ2-4; D is unresolved. Germline V gives CDR1 SNHLY, CDR2 FYNNEI. Trimming pared 2 bases from V and 5 bases from J, leaving 13 bases between. The CDR3 has 15 amino acids. This CDR3 is CASSERGLIQNIQYF. The CDR3 DNA is TGTGCCAGCAGTGAACGAGGTCTCATCCAAAACATTCAGTACTTC.

This clone was counted only a few times. The rearrangement joins TRBV27 to TRBJ1-5, with 9 bases that match TRBD1. The CDR3 runs to 16 residues. Germline V lookup: CDR1 MNHEY, CDR2 SMNVEV (reference sequence). Germline trimming cut 6 bases from V and 2 bases from J; bases unmatched to any gene: 8. This chain's CDR3 is CASRRTGVLGNQPQHF. The CDR3 bases are TGTGCCAGCAGGCGGACAGGGGTGTTGGGCAATCAGCCCCAGCATTTT.

The V gene is TRBV5-8, the J gene TRBJ1-1; 10 bases match TRBD1. The V segment lost 3 bases and the J segment 11 bases; nucleotides outside the gene matches: 4. The CDR3 has 12 amino acids. Germline loops: CDR1 SGHTS, CDR2 YDEGEE. CDR3 sequence reads: CASSSRTGGAFF. The CDR3 region has the DNA TGTGCCAGCAGCTCCAGGACAGGGGGGGCTTTCTTT.

This clone appeared a few times. The V call is TRBV6-1, the J call TRBJ2-7; the D gene is possibly TRBD1 (6 bases). This CDR3 spans 15 amino acids. The germline CDR1 and CDR2 sequences are MNHNS and SASEGT. V lost 2 bases and J 0 bases, leaving 11 bases between the germline ends. CDR3 sequence (DNA): TGTGCCAGCAGTGAAAACACAGGGAGCTCCTACGAGCAGTACTTC. It is translated as CASSENTGSSYEQYF.

The chain joins TRBV30 to TRBJ1-6; TRBD1 matches 9 bases. V shed 5 bases, J shed 10 bases, and the junction held 9 bases outside the gene matches. The germline CDR1 and CDR2 sequences are GTSNPN and SVGIG (reference sequence). There are 14 residues in the CDR3. The CDR3 region has the DNA TGTGCCTGGGAAAACAGGGGGCGAAGGTCACCCCTCCACTTT. Translation gives CAWENRGRRSPLHF.

The chain is built from TRBV14 and TRBJ2-2; D is uncertain. Trimming left V 0 bases short and J 6 bases short, with 11 bases between. The CDR3 loop spans 15 amino acids. CDR1 is SGHDN, CDR2 FVKESK, per germline. CDR3 in DNA: TGTGCCAGCAGCCAAGAACGGTCCCCCGCCGGGGAGCTGTTTTTT. Protein product: CASSQERSPAGELFF.

The J gene is TRBJ2-5, the V gene TRBV5-1; TRBD2 matches at 7 bases. Germline V gene lookup returns CDR1 SGHRS and CDR2 YFSETQ. The CDR3 is 16 amino acids. The ends lost 4 bases at V and 5 bases at J; junction bases unmatched: 14. CDR3: CASSPLPGSGTETQYF. CDR3 in DNA: TGCGCCAGCAGCCCCCTTCCAGGGAGCGGGACGGAGACCCAGTACTTC. The full variable domain, rest sourced from reference TRBV5-1 and TRBJ2-5, is KAGVTQTPRYLIKTRGQQVTLSCSPISGHRSVSWYQQTPGQGLQFLFEYFSETQRNKGNFPGRFSGRQFSNSRSEMNVSTLELGDSALYLCASSPLPGSGTETQYFGPGTRLLVL.

V usage is TRBV2 and J usage is TRBJ2-7; unclear D gene. This CDR3 has 12 amino acids. CDR1 is SNHLY and CDR2 is FYNNEI in the germline V gene. The V gene lost 2 bases and the J gene lost 4 bases, with 6 bases spanning the gap. CDR3 in amino acids: CASSEYRYEQYF. The DNA for the CDR3 is TGTGCCAGCAGTGAATACAGATACGAGCAGTACTTC.

The J gene is TRBJ1-4, the V gene TRBV10-1; TRBD1 aligns across 8 bases. Germline CDR1 reads WNHNN; CDR2 reads SYGVQD (reference sequence). This CDR3 is built from 14 residues. Trimming took 3 bases from V and 7 from J; bases not matched to a gene: 4. The CDR3 reads CASSDGTGPEKLFF. For the CDR3, the DNA is TGCGCCAGCAGTGATGGGACAGGTCCTGAAAAACTGTTTTTT.

In this sample, this clone turned up many times. The V call is TRBV5-1, the J call TRBJ2-2, with D uncertain. The V gene lost 2 bases and the J gene lost 9 bases, with 14 bases spanning the gap. The CDR3 loop spans 14 amino acids. CDR1 is SGHRS, CDR2 YFSETQ, per germline. The CDR3: CASSFRPVTWELFF. CDR3 DNA sequence: TGCGCCAGCAGCTTCAGGCCTGTAACCTGGGAGCTGTTTTTT.

J is TRBJ2-4 and V is TRBV6-5; 11 positions match TRBD1. Germline CDR1 reads MNHEY; CDR2 reads SVGAGI. This CDR3 is built from 15 residues. Losses at the gene ends were 7 bases for V and 7 bases for J; bases not matched to a gene: 9. CDR3 sequence: CASTADRGLLNIQYF. Here the CDR3 DNA reads TGTGCCAGCACCGCGGACAGGGGGCTATTGAACATTCAGTACTTC.

V gene TRBV5-4 combines with J gene TRBJ2-7, with TRBD1 as a possible D gene (6 bases). The length of the CDR3 is 17 residues. The V end lost 0 bases, the J end lost 2 bases, and 18 bases lay between the germline ends. Germline lookup yields CDR1 SGHNT and CDR2 YYREEE (reference sequence). CDR3 amino acids: CASSLESPGTITYEQYF. In DNA form, the CDR3 reads TGTGCCAGCAGCTTGGAGTCTCCCGGGACAATCACCTACGAGCAGTACTTC.

This clone was seen only a few times. The chain combines TRBV19 with TRBJ2-1; 9 positions agree with TRBD1. Trimming took 3 bases from V and 3 from J; bases not matched to a gene: 6. The germline gives CDR1 LNHDA, CDR2 SQIVND (reference sequence). The CDR3 has 16 amino acids. The CDR3 sequence: CASSMNRDRDYNEQFF. For the CDR3, the DNA is TGTGCCAGTAGTATGAACCGGGACAGGGACTACAATGAGCAGTTCTTC.

This chain connects TRBV6-1 to TRBJ2-2; D gene uncertain. The CDR3 loop spans 15 amino acids. CDR1 MNHNS and CDR2 SASEGT come from the germline V gene. Trimming cost V 5 bases and J 6 bases, with 16 bases left between them. The CDR3 protein is CASSHTRNDAGELFF. The CDR3 region has the DNA TGTGCCAGCAGTCATACAAGAAACGATGCCGGGGAGCTGTTTTTT.

J is TRBJ1-2 and V is TRBV5-8, with D possibly being TRBD1 (5 bases). Per the germline V gene, CDR1 is SGHTS and CDR2 is YDEGEE. This CDR3 is built from 14 residues. Trimming left V 3 bases short and J 2 bases short, with 11 bases between. The CDR3: CASSSWAGNYGYTF. The CDR3 nucleotides read TGTGCCAGCAGCTCTTGGGCAGGGAACTATGGCTACACCTTC.

This chain connects TRBV5-1 to TRBJ2-7; possibly TRBD2 for D (5 bases). Trimming left V 0 bases short and J 4 bases short, with 14 bases between. The CDR3 has 15 amino acids. Looked up from germline, CDR1 is SGHRS and CDR2 is YFSETQ. The CDR3 reads CASSLAGGGGYEQYF. The CDR3 DNA reads as TGCGCCAGCAGCTTGGCCGGCGGCGGCGGGTACGAGCAGTACTTC.

The rearrangement uses TRBV5-1 and TRBJ2-1, with 9 bases aligning to TRBD2. The V gene's germline CDR1 is SGHRS and CDR2 YFSETQ. The CDR3 loop spans 15 amino acids. Trimming at V came to 5 bases and at J to 9 bases, leaving 12 bases not matched to a gene. CDR3 in DNA: TGCGCCAGCAGTTCAGCGGGGGGCTCCTTCGGTGAGCAGTTCTTC. Encoded protein: CASSSAGGSFGEQFF. Using reference TRBV5-1 and TRBJ2-1 for the parts outside the CDR3, the full variable domain is KAGVTQTPRYLIKTRGQQVTLSCSPISGHRSVSWYQQTPGQGLQFLFEYFSETQRNKGNFPGRFSGRQFSNSRSEMNVSTLELGDSALYLCASSSAGGSFGEQFFGPGTRLTVL.

This clone appeared a single time. V usage is TRBV19 and J usage is TRBJ1-5, with TRBD1 identical over 7 bases. The V segment lost 6 bases and the J segment 1 base; nucleotides outside the gene matches: 6. The germline gives CDR1 LNHDA, CDR2 SQIVND (reference sequence). The CDR3 covers 15 residues. The CDR3 spells CASSINRGSNQPQHF. Here the CDR3 DNA reads TGTGCCAGTAGCATAAACAGGGGCAGCAATCAGCCCCAGCATTTT.

The chain uses TRBV30 and TRBJ2-7; D might be TRBD1 (5 bases). V was shortened by 3 bases and J by 3 bases, with 9 bases between the two germline ends. Per the germline V gene, CDR1 is GTSNPN and CDR2 is SVGIG (reference sequence). The CDR3 has 12 residues. The CDR3 DNA is TGTGCCTGGAGGCAGGGAAGCTACGAGCAGTACTTC. This codes for CAWRQGSYEQYF.